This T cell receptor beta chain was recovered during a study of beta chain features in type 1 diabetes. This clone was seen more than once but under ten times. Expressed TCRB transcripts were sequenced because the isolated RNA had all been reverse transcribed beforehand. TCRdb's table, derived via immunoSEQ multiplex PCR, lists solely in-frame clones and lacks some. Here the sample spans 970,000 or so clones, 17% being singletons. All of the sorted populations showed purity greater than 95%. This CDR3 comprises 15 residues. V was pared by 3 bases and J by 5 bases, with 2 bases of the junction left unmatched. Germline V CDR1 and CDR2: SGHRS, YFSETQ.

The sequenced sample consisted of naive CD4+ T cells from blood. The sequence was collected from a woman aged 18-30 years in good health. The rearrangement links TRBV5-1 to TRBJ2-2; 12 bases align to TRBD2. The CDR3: CASSSGTSGTGELFF. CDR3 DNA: TGCGCCAGCAGCTCCGGGACTAGCGGGACCGGGGAGCTGTTTTTT.